This record covers a single TCR beta chain. The data are from a study of blood T cell repertoires in COVID-19. At the level of the study: Samples of COVID-19 (acute and convalescent) were obtained from the United States, Italy and Spain. T cells, B-cell-depleted T cells, or PBMCs provided the cDNA or gDNA that served as material.

Per the study methods: From reference gene primer amplification, estimates of nucleated cell counts were derived. Assay used: immunoSEQ multiplex PCR; TCRdb lists only in-frame clones, some missing. The V and J calls and clone size are taken from that table; D and trimming were inferred from the DNA. This table has 200,000 to 300,000 clones, under 90% appearing once. In germline, CDR1 is MDHEN, CDR2 SYDVKM. The CDR3 sequence is 15 residues long. Trimming took 4 bases from V and 4 from J; bases not matched to a gene: 9. Residents of about two dozen US areas, aged roughly 18 to 89 years, made up the participants.

The sequenced material came from PBMCs or T cells enriched from blood (not recorded which). The sequence derives from a woman in her thirties with acute COVID-19. The rearrangement uses TRBV28 and TRBJ2-7; 8 bases fit TRBD1. DNA for the CDR3: TGTGCCAGCAGTTCCTCTGGACAGGGAAGGTACGAGCAGTACTTC. As protein: CASSSSGQGRYEQYF.